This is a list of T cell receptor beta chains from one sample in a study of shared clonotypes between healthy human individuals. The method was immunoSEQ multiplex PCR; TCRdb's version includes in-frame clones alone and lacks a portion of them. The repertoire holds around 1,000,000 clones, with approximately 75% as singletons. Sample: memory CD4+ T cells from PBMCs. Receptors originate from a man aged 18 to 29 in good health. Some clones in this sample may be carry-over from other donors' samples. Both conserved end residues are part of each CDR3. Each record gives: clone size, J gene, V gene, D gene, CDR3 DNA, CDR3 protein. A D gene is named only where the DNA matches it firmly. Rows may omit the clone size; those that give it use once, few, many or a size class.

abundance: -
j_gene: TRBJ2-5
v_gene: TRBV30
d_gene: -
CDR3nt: TGTGCCTGGAGTGCGGGACACAAAGAGACCCAGTACTTC
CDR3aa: CAWSAGHKETQYF

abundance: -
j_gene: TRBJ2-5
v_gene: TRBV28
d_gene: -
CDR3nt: TGTGCCAGCAGTTCGCCCCGGGACTTTCAAGAGACCCAGTACTTC
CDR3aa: CASSSPRDFQETQYF

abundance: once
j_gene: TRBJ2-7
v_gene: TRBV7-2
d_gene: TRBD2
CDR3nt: TGTGCCAGCAGCCGCAAAAAAGGACTAGCGAACTCCTACGAGCAGTACTTC
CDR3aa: CASSRKKGLANSYEQYF

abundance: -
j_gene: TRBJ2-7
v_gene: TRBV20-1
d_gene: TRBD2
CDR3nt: TGCGGAGCGGGGGGACCTATTGAGCAGTACTTC
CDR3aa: CGAGGPIEQYF

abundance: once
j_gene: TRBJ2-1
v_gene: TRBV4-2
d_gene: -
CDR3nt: TGTGCCAGCAGCCAAGATCCGGCTAATTACAATGAGCAGTTCTTC
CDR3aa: CASSQDPANYNEQFF

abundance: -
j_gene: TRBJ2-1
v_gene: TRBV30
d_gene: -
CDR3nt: TGTGCCTGGAGTGTACGGGGGCAAATTGGGCAGTTCTTC
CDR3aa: CAWSVRGQIGQFF

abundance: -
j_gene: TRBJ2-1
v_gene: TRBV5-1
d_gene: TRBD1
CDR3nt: TGCGCCAGCAGCTCCGGGACAGGGCCGTTCGATGAGCAGTTCTTC
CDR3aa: CASSSGTGPFDEQFF

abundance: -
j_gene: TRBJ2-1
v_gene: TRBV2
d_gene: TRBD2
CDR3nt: TGTGCCAGCAGCACGGCGGGAGCGGGTGAGCAGTTCTTC
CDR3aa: CASSTAGAGEQFF

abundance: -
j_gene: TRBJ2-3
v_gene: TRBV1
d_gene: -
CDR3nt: TGCACCAGCAGCCAAGGACGGGATCTGGCAACAGATACGCAGTATTTT
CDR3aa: CTSSQGRDLATDTQYF

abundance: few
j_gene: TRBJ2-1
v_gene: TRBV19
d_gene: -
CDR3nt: TGTGCCTCCCAGGAGGGCCGTCAGGAGCAGTTCTTC
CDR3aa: CASQEGRQEQFF

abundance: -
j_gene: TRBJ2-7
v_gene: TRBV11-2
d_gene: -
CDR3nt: TGTGCCAGCAGCCTGGTTATGCTTCACACCTACGAGCAGTACTTC
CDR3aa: CASSLVMLHTYEQYF

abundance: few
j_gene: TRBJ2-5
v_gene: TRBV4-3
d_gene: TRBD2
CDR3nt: TGCGCCAGCAGCCAGGGGACTCTAGCGGGAATACAAGAGACCCAGTACTTC
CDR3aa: CASSQGTLAGIQETQYF

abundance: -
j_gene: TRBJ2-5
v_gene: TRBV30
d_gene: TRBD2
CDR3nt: TGTGCCTGGAGTGGGACTAGCGGAGAGACCCAGTACTTC
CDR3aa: CAWSGTSGETQYF

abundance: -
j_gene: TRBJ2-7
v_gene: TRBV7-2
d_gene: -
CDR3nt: TGTGCCAGCAGGGACTCCTACGAGCAGTACTTC
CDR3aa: CASRDSYEQYF

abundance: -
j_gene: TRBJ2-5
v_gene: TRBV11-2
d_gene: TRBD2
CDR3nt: TGTGCCAGCAGCTCCGGGGGGTTGACCCAGTACTTC
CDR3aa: CASSSGGLTQYF

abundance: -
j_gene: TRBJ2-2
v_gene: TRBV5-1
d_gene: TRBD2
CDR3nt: TGCGCCAGCAGCTTGGATCCGCGGGAGGCCGGGGAGCTGTTTTTT
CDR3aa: CASSLDPREAGELFF

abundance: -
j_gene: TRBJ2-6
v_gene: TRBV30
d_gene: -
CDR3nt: TGTGCCTGGGACCTACCAGGGGCTGGGGCCAACGTCCTGACTTTC
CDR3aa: CAWDLPGAGANVLTF

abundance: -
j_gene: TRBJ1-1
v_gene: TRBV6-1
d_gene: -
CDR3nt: TGTGCCAGCAGACAGGGTACGCGGAACACTGAAGCTTTCTTT
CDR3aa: CASRQGTRNTEAFF

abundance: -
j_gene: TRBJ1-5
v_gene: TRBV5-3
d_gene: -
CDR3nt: TGTGCCAGATGGCCCTCGTGGCCCCAGCATTTT
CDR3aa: CARWPSWPQHF

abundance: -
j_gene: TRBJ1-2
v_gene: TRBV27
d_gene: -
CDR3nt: TGTGCCAGCAGTTTCTCTCCGGGCTTAGCTAACTATGGCTACACCTTC
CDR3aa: CASSFSPGLANYGYTF

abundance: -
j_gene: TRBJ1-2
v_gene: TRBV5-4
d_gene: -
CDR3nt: TGTGCCAGCAGCTTGGTTCACGACTATGGCTACACCTTC
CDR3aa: CASSLVHDYGYTF

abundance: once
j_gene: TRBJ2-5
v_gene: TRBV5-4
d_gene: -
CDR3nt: TGTGCCAGCAGCTTGGTTGGCAGCCGGGAGACCCAGTACTTC
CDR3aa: CASSLVGSRETQYF

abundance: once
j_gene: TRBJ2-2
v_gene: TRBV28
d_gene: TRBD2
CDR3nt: TGTGCCAGCGGGGCTAGCGGGATCAACACCGGGGAGCTGTTTTTT
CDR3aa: CASGASGINTGELFF

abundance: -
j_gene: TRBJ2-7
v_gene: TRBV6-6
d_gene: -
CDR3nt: TGTGCCAGCAGGCTCCGGACTGACTCAGGGTACGAGCAGTACTTC
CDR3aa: CASRLRTDSGYEQYF